Below are 30 T cell receptor beta chains sequenced from a single sample in a study of blood T cell repertoires in COVID-19. Clones were sequenced by immunoSEQ multiplex PCR, and TCRdb holds only the in-frame ones, with some missing. The sample lists approximately 85,000 clones, around 81% occurring once. The specimen sequenced was peripheral blood. These receptor sequences come from a woman in her seventies with active or convalescent COVID-19.

The chain combines TRBV11-2 with TRBJ2-7; tentative D call: TRBD1 (5 bases). V was cut by 1 base and J by 6 bases, with 10 bases left in between. Germline V CDR1 and CDR2: SGHAT, FQNNGV. CDR3 length: 13 amino acids. DNA for the CDR3: TGTGCCAGCAGCTTAGCAGGGATGCTCGAGCAGTACTTC. It yields the protein CASSLAGMLEQYF. The full variable domain, with the rest looked up from reference TRBV11-2 and TRBJ2-7, is EAGVAQSPRYKIIEKRQSVAFWCNPISGHATLYWYQQILGQGPKLLIQFQNNGVVDDSQLPKDRFSAERLKGVDSTLKIQPAKLEDSAVYLCASSLAGMLEQYFGPGTRLTVT.

CDR3 in DNA: TGTGCCAGCAGCCAGAGCTCCTACGAGCAGTACTTC. This translates into CASSQSSYEQYF. This chain links TRBV3-1 (or the pseudogene TRBV3-2) with TRBJ2-7; D call uncertain. CDR3 size: 12 residues. The V end was cut by 3 bases, the J end by 0 bases, with 3 bases between. Germline loops: CDR1 LGHDT, CDR2 YNNKEL (reference sequence).

V and J are TRBV6-1 and TRBJ2-5; 10 bases fit TRBD2. CDR3 length: 16 residues. V lost 4 bases to trimming and J lost 4 bases; unmatched junction nucleotides: 9. Germline V gene data show CDR1 as MNHNS and CDR2 as SASEGT. CDR3 in DNA: TGTGCCAGCAGTGCCCTAGCGGGGGCGGAGGGAGAGACCCAGTACTTC. Its translation is CASSALAGAEGETQYF.

The J gene is TRBJ1-6, the V gene TRBV7-2, with a tentative D call TRBD1 (5 bases). From germline, CDR1 is SGHTA and CDR2 FQGNSA. V lost 1 base and J 10 bases, leaving 14 bases between the germline ends. There are 15 residues in the CDR3. The CDR3 spells CASSLVQGLGSPLHF. Here the CDR3 DNA reads TGTGCCAGCAGCTTAGTCCAGGGCCTTGGATCACCCCTCCACTTT.

A word on this clone: Other DNA sequences in this sample translate to the same CDR3. This chain connects TRBV7-2 to TRBJ1-2, with TRBD1 identical over 7 bases. The CDR3 is 13 amino acids. With 4 bases clipped from V and 7 bases from J, the junction kept 6 bases outside the gene matches. Germline CDR1 is SGHTA and CDR2 is FQGNSA. The CDR3 is CASSSRQGGGYTF. The CDR3 coding sequence is TGTGCCAGCAGCTCGAGACAGGGAGGTGGCTACACCTTC. Filled out from reference TRBV7-2 and TRBJ1-2, the complete variable domain reads GAGVSQSPSNKVTEKGKDVELRCDPISGHTALYWYRQSLGQGLEFLIYFQGNSAPDKSGLPSDRFSAERTGGSVSTLTIQRTQQEDSAVYLCASSSRQGGGYTFGSGTRLTVV.

This chain uses TRBV12-3 or TRBV12-4 with TRBJ1-2; 7 bases map to TRBD1. The ends lost 6 bases at V and 4 bases at J; junction bases unmatched: 5. This CDR3 has 13 amino acids. The CDR3 DNA follows: TGTGCCAGCAGGTCGGGACAGTCCTATGGCTACACCTTC. Translation: CASRSGQSYGYTF.

This clone was seen only once. V usage is TRBV14 and J usage is TRBJ1-1, with a tentative D call TRBD1 (6 bases). The CDR3 has 17 residues. Trimming shortened V by 1 base and J by 0 bases, and 15 bases separated the two germline ends. Germline-derived CDR1 and CDR2 are SGHDN and FVKESK. CDR3 nucleotides: TGTGCCAGCAGCCAAGGACAGGCGTTACTCATGAACACTGAAGCTTTCTTT. This encodes CASSQGQALLMNTEAFF.

This chain links TRBV11-2 with TRBJ1-2; tentative D call: TRBD1 (6 bases). CDR1 is SGHAT and CDR2 is FQNNGV in the germline V gene. This CDR3 spans 13 amino acids. The V and J ends lost 8 bases and 0 bases respectively, with 10 bases between them. The CDR3 protein is CASGHRANYGYTF. As DNA, the CDR3 is TGTGCCAGCGGACACAGGGCTAACTATGGCTACACCTTC.

CDR3 sequence reads: CASSDRDRRPYSYEQYF. CDR3 nucleotides: TGTGCCAGCAGTGACCGGGACAGAAGGCCCTACTCCTACGAGCAGTACTTC. The genes are TRBV2 and TRBJ2-7, with TRBD1 identical over 7 bases. V lost 3 bases to trimming and J lost 0 bases; unmatched junction nucleotides: 11. The germline gives CDR1 SNHLY, CDR2 FYNNEI. The length of the CDR3 is 17 residues.

The V and J genes are TRBV9 and TRBJ2-1; 9 bases are shared with TRBD2. V was clipped by 3 bases and J by 4 bases; unmatched bases: 5. The CDR3 has 15 amino acids. The germline CDR1 and CDR2 sequences are SGDLS and YYNGEE. As DNA, the CDR3 is TGTGCCAGCAGCGCAAGACTAGCGGTTTACAATGAGCAGTTCTTC. Protein: CASSARLAVYNEQFF.

The V and J genes are TRBV10-3 and TRBJ2-7; D may be TRBD1 (5 bases). Trimming removed 0 bases at V and 2 bases at J, with 23 bases between. Germline assignment: CDR1 ENHRY and CDR2 SYGVKD. This CDR3 contains 19 residues. CDR3 coding DNA: TGTGCCATCAGTGAGTCGCTAGGCAAGGGCAGGGAAGGGCCCTACGAGCAGTACTTC. As protein: CAISESLGKGREGPYEQYF.

This chain uses TRBV3-1 (or the pseudogene TRBV3-2) with TRBJ2-3; a weak D match, TRBD1 (6 bases). The CDR3 is 17 amino acids. Germline-derived CDR1 and CDR2 are LGHDT and YNNKEL (reference sequence). V lost 4 bases to trimming and J lost 2 bases, with 19 bases between them. DNA for the CDR3: TGTGCCAGCAGCCCGGCAGGGGCCCGGCGCCACACAGATACGCAGTATTTT. This translates into CASSPAGARRHTDTQYF.

The chain links TRBV18 to TRBJ2-5, with 8 bases identical to TRBD2. The CDR3 loop spans 15 amino acids. V lost 0 bases, J lost 3 bases, and 3 bases stayed unmatched. CDR1 is KGHSH and CDR2 is LQKENI in the germline V gene. The CDR3 nucleotides read TGTGCCAGCTCACCACCGGCCGGGGGGGAAGAGACCCAGTACTTC. Amino acids: CASSPPAGGEETQYF.

The genes are TRBV12-3 or TRBV12-4 and TRBJ1-5, with D unclear. With 3 bases removed from V and 0 bases from J, the gap between germline ends came to 3 bases. The CDR3 is 13 amino acids. CDR3 bases: TGTGCCAGCAGTTTCAGTAGCAATCAGCCCCAGCATTTT. It codes for CASSFSSNQPQHF.

The chain joins TRBV12-1 to TRBJ2-2; the listed D gene, TRBD1, was not tested against the DNA. TRBV12-1 is described as a pseudogene. The CDR3 runs 17 residues. CDR3 loop: CASSFARSVRGTGELFF. CDR3 nucleotide sequence: TGTGCCAGCAGCTTTGCCCGTTCGGTCAGGGGTACCGGGGAGCTGTTTTTT.

The chain joins TRBV30 to TRBJ1-3; TRBD1 aligns across 7 bases. Germline assignment: CDR1 GTSNPN and CDR2 SVGIG (reference sequence). CDR3 length equals 16 residues. J was trimmed by 0 bases and V by 8 bases; bases with no gene match: 13. CDR3 sequence (DNA): TGTGCCCTGCAGACTGGCAGGGACAGCTCTGGAAACACCATATATTTT. It specifies CALQTGRDSSGNTIYF.

This sequence joins TRBV29-1 and TRBJ2-1; the match to TRBD2 covers 10 bases. Germline V gene data show CDR1 as SQVTM and CDR2 as ANQGSEA. The length of the CDR3 is 15 residues. The V and J ends lost 5 bases and 5 bases, in that order; junction bases with no gene match: 9. CDR3 DNA: TGCAGCGTTCCCCGTAGGAGCGGGGGGGACAATGAGCAGTTCTTC. It encodes CSVPRRSGGDNEQFF.

This clone turned up a few times. The chain uses TRBV5-1 and TRBJ2-7; D uncertain. The germline V and J ends were trimmed by 5 bases and 4 bases, with 7 bases remaining between them. The CDR3 runs to 11 residues. The germline CDR1 and CDR2 sequences are SGHRS and YFSETQ. DNA of the CDR3: TGCGCCAGCAGGGGCGAGTACGAGCAGTACTTC. Protein: CASRGEYEQYF.

This clone has a single count. The chain uses TRBV14 and TRBJ2-1; TRBD1 matches 8 bases. The V segment lost 0 bases and the J segment 3 bases; nucleotides outside the gene matches: 4. The germline CDR1 and CDR2 sequences are SGHDN and FVKESK. This CDR3 region has 16 residues. The CDR3 loop reads CASSQDQGANYNEQFF. In nucleotides, the CDR3 is TGTGCCAGCAGCCAAGATCAGGGGGCGAACTACAATGAGCAGTTCTTC.

This chain uses TRBV6-2 or TRBV6-3 with TRBJ2-1, with 12 bases that match TRBD2. The germline V gene has CDR1 MNHEY and CDR2 SVGEGT. V dropped 5 bases and J dropped 7; count of bases not matched to a gene: 12. The CDR3 length is 17 residues. CDR3 in DNA: TGTGCCAGCAGTACCCGACTAGCGGGGGTCTTAAGGAATGAGCAGTTCTTC. Its translation is CASSTRLAGVLRNEQFF.

This clone came up once. The V gene is TRBV5-1, the J gene TRBJ2-3; weak D call: TRBD1 (6 bases). CDR1 is SGHRS, CDR2 YFSETQ, per germline. The CDR3 spans 15 residues. The ends were cut back, 0 bases at V and 4 bases at J, with 12 bases in the middle. DNA of the CDR3: TGCGCCAGCAGCTTGGTTAGGGGGTACCCAGATACGCAGTATTTT. This encodes CASSLVRGYPDTQYF.

This chain connects TRBV7-9 to TRBJ1-6, with TRBD1 matching over 9 bases. The CDR3 contains 15 residues. Germline loops: CDR1 SEHNR, CDR2 FQNEAQ (reference sequence). The junction had 8 bases not matched to a gene; V was cut back by 4 bases and J by 10 bases. The chain's CDR3 is CASSSSGTGSSPLHF. CDR3 coding DNA: TGTGCCAGCAGCTCGAGCGGGACAGGGTCATCACCCCTCCACTTT. Drawing the rest from reference TRBV7-9 and TRBJ1-6, the complete variable domain is DTGVSQNPRHKITKRGQNVTFRCDPISEHNRLYWYRQTLGQGPEFLTYFQNEAQLEKSRLLSDRFSAERPKGSFSTLEIQRTEQGDSAMYLCASSSSGTGSSPLHFGNGTRLTVT.

The V gene is TRBV15, the J gene TRBJ2-4; TRBD1 aligns across 8 bases. This CDR3 comprises 17 residues. J was trimmed by 3 bases and V by 5 bases; bases with no gene match: 12. The germline gives CDR1 LNHNV, CDR2 YYDKDF (reference sequence). CDR3 loop: CATSGDRGILGKNIQYF. CDR3 nucleotide sequence: TGTGCCACCAGCGGTGACAGGGGAATCCTTGGCAAAAACATTCAGTACTTC.

This clone was observed a single time. The chain links TRBV19 to TRBJ1-2; D uncertain. The CDR3 runs to 15 residues. The V and J ends lost 6 bases and 2 bases respectively, with 16 bases between them. The germline gives CDR1 LNHDA, CDR2 SQIVND (reference sequence). Written as DNA, the CDR3 is TGTGCCAGTAGGGCTGACCCCCTGGGCAACTATGGCTACACCTTC. This encodes CASRADPLGNYGYTF. The full variable domain, in which reference TRBV19 and TRBJ1-2 provide the parts outside the CDR3, is DGGITQSPKYLFRKEGQNVTLSCEQNLNHDAMYWYRQDPGQGLRLIYYSQIVNDFQKGDIAEGYSVSREKKESFPLTVTSAQKNPTAFYLCASRADPLGNYGYTFGSGTRLTVV.

This clone was observed a few times. The identical CDR3 is also encoded by other nucleotide sequences in the sample. This chain joins TRBV15 and TRBJ1-2; D possibly corresponds to TRBD1 (6 bases). Germline assignment: CDR1 LNHNV and CDR2 YYDKDF (reference sequence). CDR3 size: 15 residues. V was pared by 0 bases and J by 4 bases, with 12 bases between. The CDR3 coding sequence is TGTGCCACCAGCAGAGATACACAGGGTTCCTATGGCTACACCTTC. Amino acid sequence: CATSRDTQGSYGYTF.

The chain uses TRBV11-3 and TRBJ2-2; 11 nucleotides agree with TRBD1. The CDR3 is made up of 17 amino acids. The germline V gene encodes CDR1 SGHNT and CDR2 YENEEA. Trimming took 5 bases from V and 4 from J; bases not matched to a gene: 9. The CDR3 nucleotides read TGTGCCAGCAGCCCCTGGACAGGGGGCGGTGGCACCGGGGAGCTGTTTTTT. Translated: CASSPWTGGGGTGELFF.

The chain is built from TRBV5-1 and TRBJ1-1; 8 nucleotides agree with TRBD1. The junction had 6 bases not matched to a gene; V was cut back by 3 bases and J by 5 bases. This CDR3 has 14 amino acids. CDR1 and CDR2 from the germline V gene are SGHRS and YFSETQ. The DNA for the CDR3 is TGCGCCAGCAGCTCATCGACAGGGGTGACTGAAGCTTTCTTT. Its translation: CASSSSTGVTEAFF.

The chain uses TRBV7-2 and TRBJ2-7; tentatively, D is TRBD2 (5 bases). CDR1 is SGHTA, CDR2 FQGNSA, per germline. This CDR3 contains 14 residues. The ends were cut back, 1 base at V and 6 bases at J, with 13 bases in the middle. The DNA for the CDR3 is TGTGCCAGCAGCTTAGTAGGAGGCAGCGTCGAGCAGTACTTC. It codes for CASSLVGGSVEQYF. The variable domain in full, completed from reference TRBV7-2 and TRBJ2-7, reads GAGVSQSPSNKVTEKGKDVELRCDPISGHTALYWYRQSLGQGLEFLIYFQGNSAPDKSGLPSDRFSAERTGGSVSTLTIQRTQQEDSAVYLCASSLVGGSVEQYFGPGTRLTVT.

This chain connects TRBV12-3 or TRBV12-4 to TRBJ2-3; TRBD1 might be the D (7 bases). Trimming stripped 6 bases from V and 8 bases from J, with 12 bases between. The length of the CDR3 is 12 residues. The CDR3 DNA follows: TGTGCCAGCAGGGAGGGGGCAGGTACGCAGTATTTT. Translation gives CASREGAGTQYF.

V usage is TRBV11-2 and J usage is TRBJ2-2, with no clear D. CDR3 length equals 14 residues. Trimming pared 5 bases from V and 0 bases from J, leaving 7 bases between. CDR1 is SGHAT and CDR2 is FQNNGV in the germline V gene. This CDR3 reads CASSPTSNTGELFF. The CDR3 DNA sequence: TGTGCCAGCAGCCCAACTTCGAACACCGGGGAGCTGTTTTTT.